These 20 T cell receptor beta chains were sequenced from one sample in a study of T cell responses to AZD1222 COVID-19 vaccine. Assay: immunoSEQ multiplex PCR; the TCRdb copy retains only in-frame clones and omits some. The sample yields approximately 150,000 clones, approximately 90% seen once. The specimen comprised peripheral blood, sampled 28 days after the second AZD1222 dose. Receptor source: an adult who received the AZD1222 COVID-19 vaccine.

The rearrangement joins TRBV29-1 to TRBJ1-2, with 9 positions matching TRBD1. V trimming: 6 bases; J trimming: 3 bases; junction bases outside the gene matches: 2. The V gene's germline CDR1 is SQVTM and CDR2 ANQGSEA. The CDR3 is made up of 12 amino acids. The chain's CDR3 is CSVDRGHYGYTF. The CDR3 bases are TGCAGCGTGGACAGGGGTCACTATGGCTACACCTTC.

The V and J genes are TRBV24-1 and TRBJ1-6; 10 nucleotides line up with TRBD1. The V segment lost 2 bases and the J segment 4 bases; nucleotides outside the gene matches: 10. Per the germline V gene, CDR1 is KGHDR and CDR2 is SFDVKD. CDR3 size: 19 residues. DNA for the CDR3: TGTGCCACCAGTGATTCCGGGACAGGGGCTTTAGGGTATAATTCACCCCTCCACTTT. It specifies CATSDSGTGALGYNSPLHF.

The V gene is TRBV7-2, the J gene TRBJ1-2, with D maybe TRBD1 (5 bases). V was pared by 5 bases and J by 5 bases, with 18 bases between. The CDR3 runs 15 residues. Germline V gene lookup returns CDR1 SGHTA and CDR2 FQGNSA. CDR3 loop: CASSLRGDGNYGYTF. The CDR3 region has the DNA TGTGCCAGCAGCCTACGGGGGGACGGAAATTATGGCTACACCTTC.

The rearrangement joins TRBV7-2 to TRBJ2-7; maybe TRBD2 (6 bases). The CDR3 runs to 17 residues. CDR1 is SGHTA and CDR2 is FQGNSA in the germline V gene. Trimming stripped 5 bases from V and 0 bases from J, with 20 bases between. CDR3 coding DNA: TGTGCCAGCAGCCTAGTTTTCTCGGGAGCCACCTCCTACGAGCAGTACTTC. Protein: CASSLVFSGATSYEQYF.

V gene TRBV18 combines with J gene TRBJ1-1, with 8 bases fitting TRBD1. The CDR3 covers 14 residues. From germline, CDR1 is KGHSH and CDR2 LQKENI. Trimming cost V 5 bases and J 10 bases; bases outside gene matches: 12. The CDR3 spells CASSTPSQGASAFF. The CDR3 DNA reads as TGTGCCAGCTCAACTCCCTCCCAGGGGGCTTCAGCTTTCTTT.

This chain uses TRBV4-3 with TRBJ1-6; D is possibly TRBD1 (5 bases). Looked up from germline, CDR1 is LGHNA and CDR2 is YSLEER. The CDR3 is 14 residues long. V was trimmed by 5 bases and J by 7 bases, leaving 12 bases between them. CDR3 in DNA: TGCGCCAGCAGCAACGGGACCCCAAATTCACCCCTCCACTTT. Protein: CASSNGTPNSPLHF.

The chain joins TRBV28 to TRBJ1-5, with unresolved D. V was trimmed by 2 bases and J by 4 bases, leaving 9 bases between them. This CDR3 is 14 amino acids long. Germline CDR1 MDHEN, CDR2 SYDVKM. DNA for the CDR3: TGTGCCAGCAGTTTAAGGGCGGTTAATCAGCCCCAGCATTTT. It encodes CASSLRAVNQPQHF.

The chain links TRBV7-2 to TRBJ1-3, with D maybe TRBD1 (5 bases). Germline lookup yields CDR1 SGHTA and CDR2 FQGNSA. Between the trimmed V and J ends, which lost 5 bases and 4 bases, there was a span of 15 bases. This CDR3 comprises 15 residues. The CDR3 sequence: CASSIGAVGGNTIYF. The CDR3 nucleotides read TGTGCCAGCAGCATTGGGGCGGTCGGCGGAAACACCATATATTTT. Looking up the rest from reference TRBV7-2 and TRBJ1-3 gives the full variable domain: GAGVSQSPSNKVTEKGKDVELRCDPISGHTALYWYRQSLGQGLEFLIYFQGNSAPDKSGLPSDRFSAERTGGSVSTLTIQRTQQEDSAVYLCASSIGAVGGNTIYFGEGSWLTVV.

In nucleotides, the CDR3 is TGTGCCAGCAGCTCGGACGAAGCGGGAAGCTACGAGCAGTACTTC. Translated, it gives CASSSDEAGSYEQYF. This chain connects TRBV9 to TRBJ2-7; 7 nucleotides align to TRBD2. The CDR3 runs 15 residues. Unmatched junction bases numbered 10, after V lost 4 bases and J lost 3 bases. CDR1 and CDR2 from the germline V gene are SGDLS and YYNGEE.

The rearrangement joins TRBV5-1 to TRBJ2-5; a possible D gene is TRBD1 (7 bases). V lost 4 bases to trimming and J lost 3 bases, with 10 bases between them. CDR1 is SGHRS and CDR2 is YFSETQ in the germline V gene. The CDR3 contains 13 residues. The DNA for the CDR3 is TGCGCCAGCAGCGCCAGGGGGGAAGAGACCCAGTACTTC. This gives the protein CASSARGEETQYF. Variable domain in full (rest from reference TRBV5-1 and TRBJ2-5): KAGVTQTPRYLIKTRGQQVTLSCSPISGHRSVSWYQQTPGQGLQFLFEYFSETQRNKGNFPGRFSGRQFSNSRSEMNVSTLELGDSALYLCASSARGEETQYFGPGTRLLVL.

The chain uses TRBV15 and TRBJ2-2; 7 bases are shared with TRBD2. CDR3 length equals 16 residues. Germline V gene lookup returns CDR1 LNHNV and CDR2 YYDKDF (reference sequence). The J segment lost 2 bases and the V segment lost 5 bases, leaving 8 bases of the junction unmatched. CDR3 amino acids: CATSGGGQVNTGELFF. The CDR3 nucleotides read TGTGCCACCAGCGGGGGAGGGCAGGTCAACACCGGGGAGCTGTTTTTT.

The gene calls are TRBV27 and TRBJ2-7; D is tentatively TRBD1 or TRBD2 (5 bases each). CDR3 size: 15 residues. Trimming cost V 6 bases and J 6 bases, with 21 bases left between them. The germline gives CDR1 MNHEY, CDR2 SMNVEV (reference sequence). The CDR3 DNA sequence: TGTGCCAGCAGCCCGTCGGGGCTAATGTATGGCGAGCAGTACTTC. Its protein product is CASSPSGLMYGEQYF.

This sequence joins TRBV9 and TRBJ2-7; tentative D call: TRBD1 (6 bases). The germline V and J ends were trimmed by 4 bases and 5 bases, with 16 bases remaining between them. Germline lookup yields CDR1 SGDLS and CDR2 YYNGEE. This CDR3 has 14 residues. Written as DNA, the CDR3 is TGTGCCAGCAGCCCAGGGGCCAAGGGCCACGAGCAGTACTTC. It translates to CASSPGAKGHEQYF.

The J gene is TRBJ2-7, the V gene TRBV10-3; D is uncertain. Trimming left V 3 bases short and J 4 bases short, with 10 bases between. This CDR3 spans 13 amino acids. Germline values: CDR1 ENHRY, CDR2 SYGVKD. In nucleotides, the CDR3 is TGTGCCATCAGTGAAAGACGAACTTACGAGCAGTACTTC. This sequence encodes CAISERRTYEQYF.

This chain links TRBV6-2 or TRBV6-3 with TRBJ2-7; 7 bases align to TRBD1. Per the germline V gene, CDR1 is MNHEY and CDR2 is SVGEGT. The CDR3 consists of 14 residues. The V segment lost 5 bases and the J segment 3 bases; nucleotides outside the gene matches: 7. CDR3 DNA: TGTGCCAGCAGTCCGGGACAGCGCTTCTACGAGCAGTACTTC. Translating gives CASSPGQRFYEQYF.

This chain uses TRBV3-1 (or the pseudogene TRBV3-2) with TRBJ2-1, with D perhaps TRBD1 (5 bases). V lost 1 base and J 1 base, leaving 14 bases between the germline ends. This CDR3 is 17 amino acids long. Per germline, CDR1 LGHDT and CDR2 YNNKEL (reference sequence). The CDR3 nucleotides read TGTGCCAGCAGCCAAGCCCGTTTGGGGCGGTCCTACAATGAGCAGTTCTTC. This translates into CASSQARLGRSYNEQFF.

This clone has a single count. The gene calls are TRBV7-2 and TRBJ2-5, with D hard to call. This CDR3 has 14 residues. The germline gives CDR1 SGHTA, CDR2 FQGNSA. The ends were cut back, 2 bases at V and 14 bases at J, with 21 bases in the middle. In DNA, the CDR3 is TGTGCCAGCAGCTTAATCCCCGGCTCGTCGACTTCATACTTC. Its translation is CASSLIPGSSTSYF.

This clone was recorded once. The chain uses TRBV29-1 and TRBJ2-3; no reliable D call. The ends were cut back, 5 bases at V and 1 base at J, with 13 bases in the middle. Germline V gene data show CDR1 as SQVTM and CDR2 as ANQGSEA. The CDR3 is made up of 14 amino acids. In DNA form, the CDR3 reads TGCAGCGTTCGATCGCGCTCCGGCACAGATACGCAGTATTTT. As protein: CSVRSRSGTDTQYF.

The chain recombines TRBV5-1 with TRBJ1-2, with 8 positions matching TRBD1. This CDR3 has 15 amino acids. V trimming: 3 bases; J trimming: 3 bases; junction bases outside the gene matches: 7. Germline CDR1 is SGHRS and CDR2 is YFSETQ. CDR3 nucleotide sequence: TGCGCCAGCAGCTCACCAGGGGGCGCCGACTATGGCTACACCTTC. It translates to CASSSPGGADYGYTF.

The chain recombines TRBV21-1 with TRBJ2-7. TRBV21-1 constitutes a pseudogene. The CDR3 is 11 amino acids. The CDR3 nucleotides are TGTGCCAGCAGCCGATTGACCCCCGGGTACTTC. Translating it yields CASSRLTPGYF.